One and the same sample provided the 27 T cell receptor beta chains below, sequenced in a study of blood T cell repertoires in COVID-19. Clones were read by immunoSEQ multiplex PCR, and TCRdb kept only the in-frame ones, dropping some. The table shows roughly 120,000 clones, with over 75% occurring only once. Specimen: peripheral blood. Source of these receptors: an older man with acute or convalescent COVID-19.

CDR3 in DNA: TGTGCCAGCAGCTTAACAGGGACGTACAATGAGCAGTTCTTC. Protein sequence: CASSLTGTYNEQFF. The genes are TRBV11-3 and TRBJ2-1, with D perhaps matching TRBD1 (6 bases). From germline, CDR1 is SGHNT and CDR2 YENEEA. CDR3 length: 14 residues. V lost 2 bases, J lost 4 bases, and 9 bases lay in between.

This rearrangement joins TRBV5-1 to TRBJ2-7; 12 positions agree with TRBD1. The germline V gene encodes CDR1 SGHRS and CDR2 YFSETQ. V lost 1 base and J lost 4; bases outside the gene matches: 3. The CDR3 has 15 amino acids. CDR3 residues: CASSLRGQGAYEQYF. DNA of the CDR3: TGCGCCAGCAGCTTGAGGGGACAGGGGGCTTACGAGCAGTACTTC.

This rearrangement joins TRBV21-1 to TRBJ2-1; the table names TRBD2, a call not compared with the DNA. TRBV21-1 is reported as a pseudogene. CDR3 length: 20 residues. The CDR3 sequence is CASSKARLAGDLSSYNEQFF. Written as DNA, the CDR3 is TGTGCCAGCAGCAAAGCTCGACTAGCGGGGGATTTAAGCTCCTACAATGAGCAGTTCTTC.

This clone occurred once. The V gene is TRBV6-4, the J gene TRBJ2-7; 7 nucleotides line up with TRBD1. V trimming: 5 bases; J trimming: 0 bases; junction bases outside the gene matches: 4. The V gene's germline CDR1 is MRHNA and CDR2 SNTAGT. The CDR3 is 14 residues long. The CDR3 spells CASSPRDSSYEQYF. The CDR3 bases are TGTGCCAGCAGTCCACGGGACAGCTCCTACGAGCAGTACTTC.

Written as DNA, the CDR3 is TGTGCCAGCAGCTCGGGGGACAGCTCTCTAGCCAAAAACATTCAGTACTTC. This sequence encodes CASSSGDSSLAKNIQYF. V gene TRBV28 combines with J gene TRBJ2-4; D is possibly TRBD1 (7 bases). This CDR3 has 17 amino acids. Trimming shortened V by 6 bases and J by 0 bases, and 18 bases separated the two germline ends. CDR1 and CDR2 (germline): MDHEN, SYDVKM.

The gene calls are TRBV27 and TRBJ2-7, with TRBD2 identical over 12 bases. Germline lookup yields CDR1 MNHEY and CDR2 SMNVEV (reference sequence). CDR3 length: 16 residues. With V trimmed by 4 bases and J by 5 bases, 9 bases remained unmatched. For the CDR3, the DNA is TGTGCCAGCAGTTACTTAACGACTAGCGGGAGACACGAGCAGTACTTC. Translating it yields CASSYLTTSGRHEQYF.

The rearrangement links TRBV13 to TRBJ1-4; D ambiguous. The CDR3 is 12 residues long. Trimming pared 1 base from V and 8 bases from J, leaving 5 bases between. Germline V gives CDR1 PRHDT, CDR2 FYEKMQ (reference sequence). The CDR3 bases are TGTGCCAGCAGCTTAGCGGGGGAAAAACTGTTTTTT. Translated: CASSLAGEKLFF.

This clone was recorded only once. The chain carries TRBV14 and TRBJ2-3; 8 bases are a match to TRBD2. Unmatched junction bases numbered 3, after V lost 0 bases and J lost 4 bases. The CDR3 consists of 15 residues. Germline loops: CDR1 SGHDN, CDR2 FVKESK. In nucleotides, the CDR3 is TGTGCCAGCAGCCAAGATGCGGGGGGAGCAGATACGCAGTATTTT. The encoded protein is CASSQDAGGADTQYF. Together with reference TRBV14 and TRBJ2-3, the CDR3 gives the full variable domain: EAGVTQFPSHSVIEKGQTVTLRCDPISGHDNLYWYRRVMGKEIKFLLHFVKESKQDESGMPNNRFLAERTGGTYSTLKVQPAELEDSGVYFCASSQDAGGADTQYFGPGTRLTVL.

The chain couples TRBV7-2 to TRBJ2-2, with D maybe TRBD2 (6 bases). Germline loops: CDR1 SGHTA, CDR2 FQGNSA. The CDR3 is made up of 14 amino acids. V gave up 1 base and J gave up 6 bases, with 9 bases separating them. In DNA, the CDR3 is TGTGCCAGCAGCTTAGGAAGGGAGGCCGGGGAGCTGTTTTTT. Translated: CASSLGREAGELFF. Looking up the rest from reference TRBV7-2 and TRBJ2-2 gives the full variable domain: GAGVSQSPSNKVTEKGKDVELRCDPISGHTALYWYRQSLGQGLEFLIYFQGNSAPDKSGLPSDRFSAERTGGSVSTLTIQRTQQEDSAVYLCASSLGREAGELFFGEGSRLTVL.

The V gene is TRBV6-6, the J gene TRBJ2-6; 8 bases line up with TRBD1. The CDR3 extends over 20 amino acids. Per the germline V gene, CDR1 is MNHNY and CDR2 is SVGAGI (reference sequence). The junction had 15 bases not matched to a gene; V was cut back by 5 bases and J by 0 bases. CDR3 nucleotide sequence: TGTGCCAGCAGTCGCGGAGGGCAGACAGGGGTCAACTCTGGGGCCAACGTCCTGACTTTC. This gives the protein CASSRGGQTGVNSGANVLTF.

DNA of the CDR3: TGTGCCAGCAGTTTATACGGGACAGATGAAGAAGCTTTCTTT. Translated: CASSLYGTDEEAFF. V and J are TRBV28 and TRBJ1-1; 7 positions agree with TRBD1. Germline assignment: CDR1 MDHEN and CDR2 SYDVKM. Trimming at V came to 1 base and at J to 8 bases, leaving 7 bases not matched to a gene. The CDR3 runs 14 residues.

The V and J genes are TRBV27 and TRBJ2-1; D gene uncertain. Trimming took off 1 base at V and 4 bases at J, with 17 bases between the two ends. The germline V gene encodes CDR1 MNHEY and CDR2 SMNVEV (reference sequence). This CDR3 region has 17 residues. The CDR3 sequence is CASSLLVTPTQYNEQFF. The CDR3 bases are TGTGCCAGCAGTTTATTAGTGACACCAACACAGTACAATGAGCAGTTCTTC.

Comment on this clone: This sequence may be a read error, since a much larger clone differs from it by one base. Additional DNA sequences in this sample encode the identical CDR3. The CDR3 here is CASSPKGAGGANVLTF. CDR3 coding DNA: TGTGCCAGTAGTCCGAAGGGGGCGGGGGGGGCCAACGTCCTGACTTTC. The rearrangement links TRBV19 to TRBJ2-6; possibly TRBD1 for D (7 bases). Germline V gene sequence: CDR1 LNHDA, CDR2 SQIVND (reference sequence). This CDR3 contains 16 residues. V lost 5 bases and J 4 bases, leaving 15 bases between the germline ends.

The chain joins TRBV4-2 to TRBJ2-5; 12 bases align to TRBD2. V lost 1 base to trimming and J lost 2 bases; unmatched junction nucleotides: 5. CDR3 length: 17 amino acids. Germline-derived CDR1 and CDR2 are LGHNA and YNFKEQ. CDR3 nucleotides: TGTGCCAGCAGCCAAGGGACTAGCGGGGAATGGCAAGAGACCCAGTACTTC. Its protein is CASSQGTSGEWQETQYF.

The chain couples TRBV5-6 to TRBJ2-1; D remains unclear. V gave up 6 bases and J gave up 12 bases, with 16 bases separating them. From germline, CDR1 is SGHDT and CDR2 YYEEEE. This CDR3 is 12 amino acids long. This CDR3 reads CASNLGTGGQFF. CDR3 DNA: TGTGCCAGCAACCTTGGTACGGGTGGGCAGTTCTTC.

The CDR3 protein is CATFTTEYTQYF. The CDR3 DNA reads as TGTGCCACCTTCACGACAGAATACACGCAGTATTTT. The chain links TRBV28 to TRBJ2-3; D may be TRBD1 (5 bases). From germline, CDR1 is MDHEN and CDR2 SYDVKM. V lost 10 bases and J lost 9, with 17 bases in between. This CDR3 is 12 amino acids long.

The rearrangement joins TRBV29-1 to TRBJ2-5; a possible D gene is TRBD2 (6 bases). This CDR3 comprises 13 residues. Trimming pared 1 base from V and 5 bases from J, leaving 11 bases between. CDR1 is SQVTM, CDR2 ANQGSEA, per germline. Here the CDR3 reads CSVEVGLMETQYF. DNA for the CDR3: TGCAGCGTTGAAGTAGGACTAATGGAGACCCAGTACTTC.

The CDR3 nucleotides are TGTGCCAGCAGCTTATCTACAGGGGCAGGAGGGGACACTGAAGCTTTCTTT. Translation: CASSLSTGAGGDTEAFF. The rearrangement uses TRBV7-8 and TRBJ1-1, with 7 bases identical to TRBD1. The CDR3 runs to 17 residues. Germline CDR1 is SGHVS and CDR2 is FQNEAQ. The V segment lost 2 bases and the J segment 3 bases; nucleotides outside the gene matches: 12.

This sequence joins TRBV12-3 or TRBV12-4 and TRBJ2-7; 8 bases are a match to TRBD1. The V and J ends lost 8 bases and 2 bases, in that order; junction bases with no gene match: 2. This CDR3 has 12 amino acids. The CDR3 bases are TGTGCCAGCTCACAGGGGGCCTACGAGCAGTACTTC. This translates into CASSQGAYEQYF.

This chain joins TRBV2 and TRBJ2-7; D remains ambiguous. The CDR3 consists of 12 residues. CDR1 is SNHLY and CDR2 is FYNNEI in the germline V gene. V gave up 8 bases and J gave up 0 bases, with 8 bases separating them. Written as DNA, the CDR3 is TGTGCCAGCTCGTACAGCTCCTACGAGCAGTACTTC. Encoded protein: CASSYSSYEQYF.

CDR3 coding DNA: TGCGCCAGCAGCATAGGACAGGTCAATGAAAAACTGTTTTTT. As protein: CASSIGQVNEKLFF. This chain joins TRBV5-1 and TRBJ1-4, with 7 bases fitting TRBD1. The length of the CDR3 is 14 residues. Trimming removed 4 bases from V and 5 bases from J; junction bases left unmatched: 5. The germline CDR1 and CDR2 sequences are SGHRS and YFSETQ.

The CDR3 DNA sequence: TGTGCCACCAGCAGAGATTTGGGGGGGAGTCAGCCCCAGCATTTT. This encodes CATSRDLGGSQPQHF. The genes are TRBV15 and TRBJ1-5; TRBD1 might be the D (5 bases). CDR3 length: 15 amino acids. V was clipped by 0 bases and J by 6 bases, with 12 bases between them. Germline CDR1 and CDR2: LNHNV and YYDKDF (reference sequence).

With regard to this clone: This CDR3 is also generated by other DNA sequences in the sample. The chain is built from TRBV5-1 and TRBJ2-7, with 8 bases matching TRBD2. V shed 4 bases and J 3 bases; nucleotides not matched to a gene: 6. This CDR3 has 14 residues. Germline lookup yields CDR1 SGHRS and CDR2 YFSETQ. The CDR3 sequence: CASSLSGGSYEQYF. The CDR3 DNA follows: TGCGCCAGCAGCCTAAGCGGGGGTAGCTACGAGCAGTACTTC.

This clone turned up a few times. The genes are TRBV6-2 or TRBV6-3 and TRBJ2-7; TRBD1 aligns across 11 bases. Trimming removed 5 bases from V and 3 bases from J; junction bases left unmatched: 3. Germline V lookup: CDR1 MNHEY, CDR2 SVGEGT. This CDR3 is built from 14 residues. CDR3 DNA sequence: TGTGCCAGCAGTACTGGGACAGGGGGCTACGAGCAGTACTTC. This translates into CASSTGTGGYEQYF.

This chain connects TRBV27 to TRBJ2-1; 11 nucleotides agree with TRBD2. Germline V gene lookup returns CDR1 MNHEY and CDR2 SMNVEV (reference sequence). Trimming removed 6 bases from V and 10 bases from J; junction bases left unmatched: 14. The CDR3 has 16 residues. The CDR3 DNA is TGTGCCAGCAGCCCCCGGGCAACTAGCGGGAGTATAGAGCAGTTCTTC. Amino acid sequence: CASSPRATSGSIEQFF.

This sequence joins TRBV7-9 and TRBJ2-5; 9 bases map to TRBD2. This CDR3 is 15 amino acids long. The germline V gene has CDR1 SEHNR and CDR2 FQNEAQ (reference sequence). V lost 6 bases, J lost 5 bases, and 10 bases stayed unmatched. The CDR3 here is CASRGLALGRETQYF. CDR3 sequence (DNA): TGTGCCAGCAGGGGACTAGCACTGGGTAGGGAGACCCAGTACTTC. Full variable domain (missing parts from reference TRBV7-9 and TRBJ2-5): DTGVSQNPRHKITKRGQNVTFRCDPISEHNRLYWYRQTLGQGPEFLTYFQNEAQLEKSRLLSDRFSAERPKGSFSTLEIQRTEQGDSAMYLCASRGLALGRETQYFGPGTRLLVL.

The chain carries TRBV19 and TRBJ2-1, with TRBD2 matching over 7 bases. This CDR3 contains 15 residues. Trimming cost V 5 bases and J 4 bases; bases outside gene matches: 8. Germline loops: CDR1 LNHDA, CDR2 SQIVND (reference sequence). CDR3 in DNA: TGTGCCAGTAGTCACGAGGGAGGGCCTTACAATGAGCAGTTCTTC. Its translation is CASSHEGGPYNEQFF.